The entry below gives a single T cell receptor (beta chain) sequence along with its context. Antigen unknown. CDR1 and CDR2 from the germline V gene are SGHNT and YYREEE (reference sequence). CDR3 length: 14 amino acids. V lost 4 bases and J 5 bases, leaving 15 bases between the germline ends. The donors were adults (healthy and HIV-negative) with no recent acute infections or vaccinations. This sample was included in a study of shared clonotypes between healthy human individuals. Method: immunoSEQ multiplex PCR; TCRdb's copy keeps in-frame clones and lacks some. The sample includes millions of clones, approximately 93% of them seen just once. Whole-study results and caveats: The expectation was that sequencing depth would affect clonotype sharing among donors.

The receptor comes from a man in his late teens or twenties in good health. Some clones in this sample may be carry-over from other donors' samples. Sequencing input: naive CD4+ T cells from PBMCs. The subset denotes: CD45RA+ positively selected. V and J are TRBV5-4 and TRBJ2-5, with TRBD1 as a possible D gene (6 bases). The CDR3 DNA is TGTGCCAGCAGCCTCGACAGGTCCAGGGAGACCCAGTACTTC. Translating it yields CASSLDRSRETQYF.